The 18 T cell receptor beta chains below all came from one sample that was sequenced in a study of post-analysis software for immune sequencing data (dated by TCRdb to the mid-2010s). Their recognized antigens are unknown. Library preparation used PCR. Reads for this sample came from an Illumina HiSeq 2500. To reduce PCR and sequencing biases, unique molecular identifiers were built into the TCR beta cDNA libraries. TCRdb reprocessed the public reads (quality trimming at Q25 with fastp, clone calling with MiXCR) and kept in-frame beta chains. Each CDR3 protein gets just one entry, which takes the most common genes and DNA from the rows behind it. The sample table lists more than 350,000 distinct CDR3 sequences, over 30% of them with a count of one. The biggest ten clones account for less than 8% of the sample. Overall study outcomes, separate from this receptor: Patients showed significantly higher frequencies than controls for a handful of TRBV segments, among them TRBV5-6, TRBV5-1 and TRBV20-1.

What was sequenced was blood. These receptors originate from a girl aged 2-15 years with multiple sclerosis.

J is TRBJ2-5 and V is TRBV28, with a tentative D call TRBD1 (6 bases). The CDR3 contains 15 residues. Trimming removed 2 bases from V and 5 bases from J, with 15 bases in between. Germline values: CDR1 MDHEN, CDR2 SYDVKM. The DNA for the CDR3 is TGTGCCAGCAGTTTAGGGACACAGTGGCGGGAGACCCAGTACTTC. This translates into CASSLGTQWRETQYF.

This clonotype was observed a handful of times. Here the CDR3 reads CASSFLPGQHEQYF. The CDR3 DNA sequence: TGTGCCAGCAGTTTTTTACCCGGTCAACACGAGCAGTACTTC. V and J are TRBV27 and TRBJ2-7; unclear D gene. The CDR3 has 14 residues. Germline V gives CDR1 MNHEY, CDR2 SMNVEV (reference sequence). V shed 3 bases and J shed 5 bases, with 14 bases lying between them.

The V call is TRBV6-2 or TRBV6-3, the J call TRBJ2-7, with D hard to call. V lost 6 bases to trimming and J lost 3 bases, with 12 bases between them. CDR1 is MNHEY and CDR2 is SVGEGT in the germline V gene. The CDR3 runs to 13 residues. Here the CDR3 reads CASSQQASYEQYF. The CDR3, as DNA: TGTGCCAGCAGCCAGCAGGCGAGCTACGAGCAGTACTTC.

There are a few counts of this clonotype. J is TRBJ1-2 and V is TRBV4-3, with D perhaps TRBD1 (5 bases). This CDR3 has 13 residues. The germline CDR1 and CDR2 sequences are LGHNA and YSLEER. V was cut by 3 bases and J by 4 bases, with 9 bases left in between. DNA for the CDR3: TGCGCCAGCAGCCACCGACAGTCCTATGGCTACACCTTC. Amino acids: CASSHRQSYGYTF.

The chain has TRBV4-1 and TRBJ1-2; 10 positions agree with TRBD1. The CDR3 extends over 20 amino acids. Germline assignment: CDR1 MGHRA and CDR2 YSYEKL. Trimming took 0 bases from V and 0 from J; bases not matched to a gene: 13. In DNA form, the CDR3 reads TGCGCCAGCAGCCAAGAAGCTTCACGACAGGGGGCCTCCGCTAACTATGGCTACACCTTC. Protein: CASSQEASRQGASANYGYTF.

This chain uses TRBV14 with TRBJ2-1, with 11 bases lining up with TRBD1. Germline lookup yields CDR1 SGHDN and CDR2 FVKESK. The CDR3 contains 16 residues. V lost 3 bases, J lost 9 bases, and 10 bases stayed unmatched. The CDR3 DNA reads TGTGCCAGCAGCCACGCTACCGGGACAGGGGGTCCTGAGCAGTTCTTC. Its translation is CASSHATGTGGPEQFF.

This chain joins TRBV7-9 and TRBJ2-5, with 7 bases aligning to TRBD2. The J call is doubtful: the DNA matches TRBJ2-7 better. The CDR3 is made up of 13 amino acids. CDR1 is SEHNR, CDR2 FQNEAQ, per germline (reference sequence). The CDR3 DNA is TGTGCCAGCAGCTTTCGGGAGGTCTACGAGCAGTACTTC. Translating gives CASSFREVYEQYF.

The V call is TRBV11-2, the J call TRBJ2-1, with TRBD2 identical over 8 bases. Germline-derived CDR1 and CDR2 are SGHAT and FQNNGV. The junction had 10 bases not matched to a gene; V was cut back by 5 bases and J by 1 base. This CDR3 has 17 residues. In DNA, the CDR3 is TGTGCCAGCAGCCTCGTTACTAGCGGTCATTCCTACAATGAGCAGTTCTTC. It is translated as CASSLVTSGHSYNEQFF.

This clonotype has at least ten counts. V usage is TRBV2 and J usage is TRBJ2-7, with D perhaps matching TRBD1 (7 bases). The CDR3 totals 14 residues. CDR1 SNHLY and CDR2 FYNNEI come from the germline V gene. Trimming removed 11 bases from V and 4 bases from J, with 21 bases in between. CDR3 DNA sequence: TGTGCCGGAACCGGGACAGCGGGTATTTACGAGCAGTACTTC. Encoded protein: CAGTGTAGIYEQYF. Looking up the rest from reference TRBV2 and TRBJ2-7 gives the full variable domain: EPEVTQTPSHQVTQMGQEVILRCVPISNHLYFYWYRQILGQKVEFLVSFYNNEISEKSEIFDDQFSVERPDGSNFTLKIRSTKLEDSAMYFCAGTGTAGIYEQYFGPGTRLTVT.

This clonotype occurred many times. This sequence joins TRBV12-3 or TRBV12-4 and TRBJ1-2; 9 bases are a match to TRBD1. The CDR3 is made up of 14 amino acids. The V and J ends lost 3 bases and 4 bases, in that order; junction bases with no gene match: 3. CDR3: CASSLDRGPYGYTF. The CDR3 DNA reads as TGTGCCAGCAGTTTGGACAGGGGACCCTATGGCTACACCTTC.

The CDR3 sequence: CASSRRLAGLEQYF. As DNA, the CDR3 is TGTGCCAGCAGCCGCCGACTAGCGGGTTTAGAGCAGTACTTC. The chain links TRBV28 to TRBJ2-7, with 10 bases aligning to TRBD2. J lost 7 bases, V lost 6 bases, and 9 bases had no gene match. Germline V gene lookup returns CDR1 MDHEN and CDR2 SYDVKM. The CDR3 runs to 14 residues. Variable domain in full (rest from reference TRBV28 and TRBJ2-7): DVKVTQSSRYLVKRTGEKVFLECVQDMDHENMFWYRQDPGLGLRLIYFSYDVKMKEKGDIPEGYSVSREKKERFSLILESASTNQTSMYLCASSRRLAGLEQYFGPGTRLTVT.

This clonotype was seen only a few times. This rearrangement joins TRBV20-1 to TRBJ1-2, with a weak D call TRBD1 (5 bases). Between the trimmed V and J ends, which lost 4 bases and 6 bases, there was a span of 9 bases. Germline V gene data show CDR1 as DFQATT and CDR2 as SNEGSKA (reference sequence). This CDR3 has 11 amino acids. The CDR3 sequence: CSAKWGNGYTF. The CDR3 DNA reads as TGCAGTGCTAAGTGGGGGAATGGCTACACCTTC.

The chain links TRBV7-9 to TRBJ2-5, with TRBD2 as a possible D gene (5 bases). In germline, CDR1 is SEHNR, CDR2 FQNEAQ (reference sequence). The CDR3 runs to 16 residues. V was pared by 5 bases and J by 2 bases, with 18 bases between. DNA for the CDR3: TGTGCCAGCAGCGAGAGGCCTAGCAGACTTCAAGAGACCCAGTACTTC. As protein: CASSERPSRLQETQYF.

The chain is built from TRBV5-1 and TRBJ2-7; 14 bases map to TRBD2. From germline, CDR1 is SGHRS and CDR2 YFSETQ. The CDR3 extends over 18 amino acids. The V and J ends lost 4 bases and 4 bases, in that order; junction bases with no gene match: 13. CDR3 in DNA: TGCGCCAGCAGCCACCCCTGGGGACTAGCGGGAGTACCGTACGAGCAGTACTTC. Translating gives CASSHPWGLAGVPYEQYF. The whole variable domain, remainder taken from reference TRBV5-1 and TRBJ2-7, is KAGVTQTPRYLIKTRGQQVTLSCSPISGHRSVSWYQQTPGQGLQFLFEYFSETQRNKGNFPGRFSGRQFSNSRSEMNVSTLELGDSALYLCASSHPWGLAGVPYEQYFGPGTRLTVT.

The rearrangement uses TRBV7-3 and TRBJ2-1; TRBD2 aligns across 8 bases. J gave up 0 bases and V 6 bases, and 4 bases lay outside the gene matches. The CDR3 covers 15 residues. Germline loops: CDR1 SGHTA, CDR2 FQGTGA. Here the CDR3 DNA reads TGTGCCAGCAGTTGGAGCGGGGGCTCCTACAATGAGCAGTTCTTC. Amino acids: CASSWSGGSYNEQFF.

This clonotype turned up a few times. The junction departs from germline at one end; a sequencing error may be responsible. The J gene is TRBJ1-1, the V gene TRBV10-3; D unresolved. Germline V gene sequence: CDR1 ENHRY, CDR2 SYGVKD. This CDR3 is 13 amino acids long. The DNA of the CDR3 is TGTGCCACCAGTGGGGTTTCGAACACTGAAGCTTTCTTT. Its protein is CATSGVSNTEAFF.

This chain uses TRBV12-3 or TRBV12-4 with TRBJ2-7, with unresolved D. The CDR3 covers 12 residues. V lost 0 bases to trimming and J lost 8 bases, with 8 bases between them. The CDR3 sequence is CASSLAPFKQYF. The CDR3 DNA sequence: TGTGCCAGCAGTTTAGCGCCCTTCAAGCAGTACTTC.

J is TRBJ2-5 and V is TRBV29-1; D perhaps matches TRBD1 (5 bases). The V gene lost 2 bases and the J gene lost 5 bases, with 12 bases spanning the gap. Per germline, CDR1 SQVTM and CDR2 ANQGSEA. The CDR3 runs to 13 residues. This chain's CDR3 is CSVELGDGETQYF. Written as DNA, the CDR3 is TGCAGCGTTGAATTAGGGGATGGGGAGACCCAGTACTTC. Based on the CDR3 plus reference TRBV29-1 and TRBJ2-5, the full variable domain is SAVISQKPSRDICQRGTSLTIQCQVDSQVTMMFWYRQQPGQSLTLIATANQGSEATYESGFVIDKFPISRPNLTFSTLTVSNMSPEDSSIYLCSVELGDGETQYFGPGTRLLVL.